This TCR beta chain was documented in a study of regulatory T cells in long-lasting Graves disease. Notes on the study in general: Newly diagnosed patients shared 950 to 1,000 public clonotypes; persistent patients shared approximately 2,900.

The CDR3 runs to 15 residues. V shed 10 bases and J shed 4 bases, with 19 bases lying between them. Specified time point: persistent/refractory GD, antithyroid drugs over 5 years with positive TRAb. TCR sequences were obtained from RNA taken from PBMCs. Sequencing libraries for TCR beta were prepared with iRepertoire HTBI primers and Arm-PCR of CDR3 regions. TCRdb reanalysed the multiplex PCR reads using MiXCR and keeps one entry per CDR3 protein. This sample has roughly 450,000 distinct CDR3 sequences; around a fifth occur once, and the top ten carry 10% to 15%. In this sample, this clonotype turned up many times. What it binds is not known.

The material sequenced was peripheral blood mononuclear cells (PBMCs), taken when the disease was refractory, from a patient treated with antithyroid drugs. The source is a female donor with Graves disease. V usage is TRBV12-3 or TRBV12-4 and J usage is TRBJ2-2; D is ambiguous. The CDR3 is CATLKARWGTGELFF. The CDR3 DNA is TGTGCCACCCTAAAGGCGAGGTGGGGCACCGGGGAGCTGTTTTTT.